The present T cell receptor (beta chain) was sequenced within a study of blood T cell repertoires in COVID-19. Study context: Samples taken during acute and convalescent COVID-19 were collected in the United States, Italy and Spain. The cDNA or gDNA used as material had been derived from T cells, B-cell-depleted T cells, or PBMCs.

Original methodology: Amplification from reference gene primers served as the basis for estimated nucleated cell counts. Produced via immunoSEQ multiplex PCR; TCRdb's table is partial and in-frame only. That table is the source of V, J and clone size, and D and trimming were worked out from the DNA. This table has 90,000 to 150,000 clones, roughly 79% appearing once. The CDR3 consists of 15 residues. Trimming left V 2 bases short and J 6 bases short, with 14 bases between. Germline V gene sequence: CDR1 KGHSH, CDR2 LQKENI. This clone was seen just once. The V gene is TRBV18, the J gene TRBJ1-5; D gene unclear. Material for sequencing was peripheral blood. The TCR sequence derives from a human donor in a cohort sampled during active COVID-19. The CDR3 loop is CASSPDMASTQPQHF. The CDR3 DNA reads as TGTGCCAGCTCACCAGATATGGCTTCAACTCAGCCCCAGCATTTT.